This T cell receptor (beta chain) stems from a study of T cells in Graves' hyperthyroidism and ophthalmopathy. Whole-study context: Peripheral blood was collected at initial diagnosis, before any treatment.

This CDR3 has 12 amino acids. Germline CDR1 and CDR2: SQVTM and ANQGSEA. V was cut by 4 bases and J by 2 bases, with 9 bases left in between. RNA transcripts were the template for amplifying TCR beta CDR3 regions. Using the HTBI primer set, a first-round RT-PCR was run on the TCR CDR3. TCRdb independently ran MiXCR on the multiplex PCR reads; one entry per CDR3 protein. This table has 450,000 to 550,000 distinct CDR3 sequences, around a quarter appearing once. The study included ophthalmopathy patients with Clinical Activity Score at least 3, NOSPECS grade at least 4 and duration under 3 months. A patient was excluded if there was uncontrolled infection, other autoimmune disease, pregnancy or lactation. This clonotype occurred many times.

Sequencing input: blood. The chain links TRBV29-1 to TRBJ2-7; D gene unclear. The clonotype was recovered from a woman aged 25 to 45 with Graves' ophthalmopathy. This CDR3 is CSVGQDAYEQYF. The DNA for the CDR3 is TGCAGCGTTGGGCAGGACGCCTACGAGCAGTACTTC.